This TCR beta chain was observed in a study of immune evolution from preneoplasia to lung adenocarcinoma (dated by TCRdb to 2020 to 2022). As for the study more broadly: HLA loss of heterozygosity was seen in roughly 6.6%, 14% and 36% of AIS, MIA and ADC lesions, and in no AAH lesions. Immune contexture across lung adenocarcinoma precursors and invasive adenocarcinoma was profiled using immune gene expression, TCR sequencing and multiplex immunofluorescence. Resected precursor lesions (AAH, AIS, MIA) and invasive adenocarcinomas were each compared against paired morphologically normal lung tissue. The sample size was set by how many specimens were available, not by a prior power calculation. The immune data were integrated with whole exome sequencing and methylation data obtained from the same cohort of nodules. The overall cohort comprised approximately 53 patients with pulmonary nodules who underwent surgical resection. TCR sequencing data came from 51 patients. According to the study, roughly 100 samples were used for TCR sequencing. POLYSOLVER was used to infer class I HLA alleles from exome data, and LOHHLA was used to detect allele-specific HLA loss. Findings and caveats that apply to the study as a whole: Findings were based on association rather than direct causation; larger cohorts with long-term follow-up and longitudinal biopsies were deemed needed. Clonality was highest in normal lung, while later-stage lesions appeared to show lower clonality but higher T cell density and diversity. The highest T cell clonality was observed in KRAS-mutant nodules compared with EGFR-mutant or double wild-type lesions. The highest top T cell clone frequencies were observed in normal lung, and a progressive decrease in top T cell clone frequencies appeared to occur from AAH through AIS, MIA and invasive adenocarcinoma. Because every patient came from Japan and China, how well the results apply to Western populations was uncertain.

The CDR3 starts with the cysteine, ends with the phenylalanine, and has 14 residues. Left in the record is the CDR3 DNA by itself, 42 bases read in frame from the first base. Looking up the germline V gene (reference sequence) yields CDR1 MNHNY and CDR2 SVGAGI. The V end loses 0 bases and the J end loses 5 bases, and a stretch of 10 bases separates them. A remark on this clone: Its specific antigen is unknown. No per-base quality is available; no much larger clone lies one base away.

Resection was performed on patients in Japan or China between the mid-2010s and the late 2010s. Two lung cancer pathologists independently reviewed H&E slides to confirm the histologic diagnosis of every case. Premalignant or tumor cells were enriched for nucleic acid extraction by macro-dissection performed after pathologic assessment. DNA was isolated from FFPE tissue using the AllPrep DNA/RNA FFPE Kit. The immunoSEQ hsTCRbeta Kit was used to sequence TCR beta CDR3 regions from DNA. The original methods were these. The ImmunoSEQ Analyzer was used to analyse the TCR sequencing data. T cell clonality was calculated on productive rearrangements as 1 minus Pielou's evenness. The inverse Simpson index, applied to productive templates, was used to measure T cell diversity. T cell density was TCR beta template counts normalized to usable DNA, estimated by amplifying and sequencing housekeeping genes. TCR metrics were compared across histologic stages using two-sided Kruskal-Wallis tests. TCRdb retrieved this table from immuneACCESS and kept in-frame rearrangements only. Not all clones are present; in checked studies, unresolved V genes account for under half, and no reason is known for the remainder. That table is the source of V, J and clone size, and D and trimming were worked out from the DNA. The sample profile shows around 3,700 clones; approximately 72% of them were found once. About 10% of the sample is held by the ten biggest clonotypes.

This sequence was found in a person aged 65 to 85 with lung adenocarcinoma. The receptor chain draws on TRBV6-6 and TRBJ1-2, with the D gene too uncertain to name. Material for sequencing was FFPE minimally invasive lung adenocarcinoma tissue. The sample's cell subset or site, from its label and the paper: micro-invasive lung adenocarcinoma (MIA). The CDR3 in this case is CASSYSIRVYGYTF. The sequenced DNA: TGTGCCAGCAGTTACTCGATTAGGGTTTATGGCTACACCTTC.